The clone carrying this TCR beta chain has more than one count but fewer than ten. This sample was included in a study of beta chain features in type 1 diabetes. Every isolated RNA sample was fully reverse transcribed, so sequencing captured expressed TCRB transcripts. TCRdb's table, derived via immunoSEQ multiplex PCR, lists solely in-frame clones and lacks some. The data contain fewer than 250,000 clones, 11% to 15% of them singletons. The TCR comes from a middle-aged woman in good health. The sequencing input was naive CD4+ T cells from blood.

CDR3 protein: CSGGGRIEDTQYF. Written as DNA, the CDR3 is TGCAGCGGGGGGGGGAGGATTGAGGATACGCAGTATTTT. The chain recombines TRBV29-1 with TRBJ2-3, with 7 bases fitting TRBD2. The CDR3 covers 13 residues. Germline V gene sequence: CDR1 SQVTM, CDR2 ANQGSEA. V trimming: 7 bases; J trimming: 6 bases; junction bases outside the gene matches: 10.